The 17 T cell receptor beta chains reported below all come from one sample, sequenced in a study of cytomegalovirus exposure and HLA in healthy donors. TCRdb's copy holds only in-frame clones and misses some; the assay was immunoSEQ multiplex PCR. Of 150,000 to 200,000 clones listed, 86% are singletons. The material sequenced was PBMCs. All receptors come from a woman aged 18-29 years in good health and CMV-seronegative.

This chain joins TRBV27 and TRBJ2-2, with 13 bases matching TRBD2. CDR3 length: 15 residues. Germline CDR1 is MNHEY and CDR2 is SMNVEV (reference sequence). The V gene end was trimmed by 7 bases and the J gene end by 7 bases; junction bases not matched to a gene: 6. CDR3 nucleotide sequence: TGTGCCAGCACCCGACTAGCGGGAGGTTTCGGGGAGCTGTTTTTT. Encoded protein: CASTRLAGGFGELFF.

The rearrangement links TRBV10-2 to TRBJ1-1, with no clear D. The CDR3 has 13 amino acids. Trimming removed 3 bases at V and 0 bases at J, with 5 bases between. From germline, CDR1 is WSHSY and CDR2 SAAADI. CDR3: CASSENLNTEAFF. CDR3 sequence (DNA): TGCGCCAGCAGTGAAAACTTGAACACTGAAGCTTTCTTT.

The CDR3 loop is CASSVRGQGQSNTGELFF. The CDR3 region has the DNA TGTGCCAGCAGCGTAAGGGGACAGGGTCAATCGAACACCGGGGAGCTGTTTTTT. The V gene is TRBV9, the J gene TRBJ2-2, with 9 bases lining up with TRBD1. Germline CDR1 SGDLS, CDR2 YYNGEE. J lost 0 bases, V lost 1 base, and 7 bases had no gene match. The CDR3 extends over 18 amino acids. Supplemented by reference TRBV9 and TRBJ2-2, the full variable domain reads DSGVTQTPKHLITATGQRVTLRCSPRSGDLSVYWYQQSLDQGLQFLIQYYNGEERAKGNILERFSAQQFPDLHSELNLSSLELGDSALYFCASSVRGQGQSNTGELFFGEGSRLTVL.

The rearrangement uses TRBV30 and TRBJ1-1, with D possibly TRBD1 on 5 matching bases. CDR3 length: 14 residues. V was pared by 3 bases and J by 3 bases, with 14 bases between. CDR1 is GTSNPN, CDR2 SVGIG, per germline (reference sequence). The CDR3 DNA is TGTGCCTGGAGGCTCCGGGGGTCGGACACTGAAGCTTTCTTT. This gives the protein CAWRLRGSDTEAFF.

This clone was detected only a few times. Other DNA sequences in this specimen translate into the identical CDR3. V gene TRBV6-4 combines with J gene TRBJ2-1; 11 nucleotides line up with TRBD2. Germline V lookup: CDR1 MRHNA, CDR2 SNTAGT. V was clipped by 6 bases and J by 4 bases; unmatched bases: 5. The CDR3 consists of 15 residues. The CDR3 is CASSGGLAGYNEQFF. CDR3 nucleotides: TGTGCCAGCAGCGGAGGACTAGCGGGTTACAATGAGCAGTTCTTC.

The V gene is TRBV27, the J gene TRBJ2-7; 8 bases match TRBD1. Germline V gene data show CDR1 as MNHEY and CDR2 as SMNVEV (reference sequence). The CDR3 consists of 17 residues. V lost 3 bases, J lost 1 base, and 11 bases stayed unmatched. This CDR3 reads CASSLRGRGRSSYEQYF. DNA for the CDR3: TGTGCCAGCAGTTTGAGGGGCAGGGGGCGAAGTTCCTACGAGCAGTACTTC.

This clone was counted a few times. The gene calls are TRBV6-1 and TRBJ1-4; TRBD1 is a possible D gene (5 bases). Germline V gives CDR1 MNHNS, CDR2 SASEGT. This CDR3 comprises 15 residues. Trimming removed 6 bases at V and 4 bases at J, with 15 bases between. CDR3 DNA: TGTGCCAGCAGCGTAAGACAGCCCGTTAATGAAAAACTGTTTTTT. It is translated as CASSVRQPVNEKLFF.

The chain joins TRBV25-1 to TRBJ2-5; 8 bases line up with TRBD2. CDR3 length equals 17 residues. V was pared by 1 base and J by 1 base, with 8 bases of the junction left unmatched. Germline CDR1 is MGHDK and CDR2 is SYGVNS. CDR3 loop: CASSEFRFGGGQETQYF. The CDR3 DNA follows: TGTGCCAGCAGTGAATTTCGATTCGGGGGGGGCCAAGAGACCCAGTACTTC.

The CDR3 here is CASSLYPLGGASGNTIYF. CDR3 sequence (DNA): TGTGCCAGCAGTTTGTACCCCCTGGGGGGGGCTTCTGGAAACACCATATATTTT. This sequence joins TRBV7-2 and TRBJ1-3, with a tentative D call TRBD1 (6 bases). This CDR3 is built from 18 residues. The germline V gene has CDR1 SGHTA and CDR2 FQGNSA. V gave up 6 bases and J gave up 1 base, with 22 bases separating them.

The rearrangement links TRBV10-3 to TRBJ1-1; 10 bases line up with TRBD1. The CDR3 is 14 residues long. Germline loops: CDR1 ENHRY, CDR2 SYGVKD. Trimming cost V 6 bases and J 0 bases; bases outside gene matches: 1. CDR3 sequence reads: CAIRGTGVNTEAFF. The CDR3 region has the DNA TGTGCCATCAGGGGGACAGGGGTGAACACTGAAGCTTTCTTT.

Of note for this clone: Other DNA sequences in this sample translate to the same CDR3. The chain employs TRBV7-9 and TRBJ1-1; TRBD1 is a possible D gene (6 bases). Germline V CDR1 and CDR2: SEHNR, FQNEAQ (reference sequence). Deletions cut 0 bases from V and 8 bases from J, with 7 bases between. The CDR3 has 12 amino acids. The CDR3 protein is CASSLADSEAFF. The CDR3 nucleotides are TGTGCCAGCAGCTTAGCGGACAGCGAAGCTTTCTTT.

J is TRBJ1-2 and V is TRBV19; possibly TRBD1 for D (6 bases). The V end lost 5 bases, the J end lost 5 bases, and 21 bases lay between the germline ends. Germline V gene data show CDR1 as LNHDA and CDR2 as SQIVND (reference sequence). The CDR3 totals 16 residues. The CDR3 DNA is TGTGCCAGTAGTTCGTCAATTACAGGGCTTCGGTATGGCTACACCTTC. Its translation: CASSSSITGLRYGYTF.

This clone was recorded once. The rearrangement joins TRBV5-1 to TRBJ1-1, with D tentatively TRBD1 (6 bases). This CDR3 region has 15 residues. CDR1 SGHRS and CDR2 YFSETQ come from the germline V gene. V was clipped by 3 bases and J by 5 bases, with 17 bases between them. CDR3 DNA: TGCGCCAGCAGCTATGCATCGGGGGGCCCGACTGAAGCTTTCTTT. It encodes CASSYASGGPTEAFF.

In this sample, this clone turned up once. The V and J genes are TRBV7-9 and TRBJ1-4; 7 bases are a match to TRBD1. The germline V gene encodes CDR1 SEHNR and CDR2 FQNEAQ (reference sequence). The ends lost 3 bases at V and 6 bases at J; junction bases unmatched: 7. The CDR3 has 15 residues. The CDR3 here is CASSFEQGLYEKLFF. The CDR3 nucleotides are TGTGCCAGCAGCTTCGAACAGGGGCTTTATGAAAAACTGTTTTTT.

This clone was counted a single time. This sequence joins TRBV4-1 and TRBJ2-7; the match to TRBD2 covers 15 bases. J was trimmed by 7 bases and V by 4 bases; bases with no gene match: 8. The CDR3 runs 16 residues. CDR1 and CDR2 (germline): MGHRA, YSYEKL. DNA for the CDR3: TGCGCCAGCAGCCCCGGACTAGCGGGGGGGCGTTGGGAGCAGTACTTC. Its protein is CASSPGLAGGRWEQYF.

The V gene is TRBV6-5, the J gene TRBJ2-1; 9 bases match TRBD2. Per germline, CDR1 MNHEY and CDR2 SVGAGI. CDR3 length: 15 residues. Trimming cost V 6 bases and J 4 bases; bases outside gene matches: 7. CDR3: CASSPGSGGYNEQFF. The CDR3 bases are TGTGCCAGCAGCCCGGGTAGCGGGGGTTACAATGAGCAGTTCTTC.

The V gene is TRBV6-4, the J gene TRBJ2-4; the match to TRBD1 covers 10 bases. After removal of 0 bases from V and 2 bases from J, the junction contained 4 bases not matched to a gene. Per germline, CDR1 MRHNA and CDR2 SNTAGT. The CDR3 extends over 17 amino acids. The DNA for the CDR3 is TGTGCCAGCAGTGACTCGGGACAGGGGTGGACCAAAAACATTCAGTACTTC. Residues: CASSDSGQGWTKNIQYF.